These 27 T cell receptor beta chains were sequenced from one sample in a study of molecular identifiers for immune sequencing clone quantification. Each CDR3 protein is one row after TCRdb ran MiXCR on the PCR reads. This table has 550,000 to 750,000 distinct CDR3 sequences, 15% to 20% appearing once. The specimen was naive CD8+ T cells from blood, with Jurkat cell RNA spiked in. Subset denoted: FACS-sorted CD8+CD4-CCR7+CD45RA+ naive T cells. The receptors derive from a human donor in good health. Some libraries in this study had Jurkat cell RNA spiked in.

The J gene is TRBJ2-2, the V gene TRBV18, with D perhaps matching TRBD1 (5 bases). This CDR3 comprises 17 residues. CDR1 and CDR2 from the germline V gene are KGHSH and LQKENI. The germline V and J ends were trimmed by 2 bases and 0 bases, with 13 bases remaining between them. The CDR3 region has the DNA TGTGCCAGCTCACCATGGGGCGGCAATGCGAACACCGGGGAGCTGTTTTTT. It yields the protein CASSPWGGNANTGELFF.

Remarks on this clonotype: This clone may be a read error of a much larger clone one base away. The CDR3 region is CASSLGPGGPTDTRYF. The CDR3 coding sequence is TGTGCCAGCAGCTTAGGCCCCGGGGGGCCCACAGATACGCGGTATTTT. The V and J genes are TRBV11-2 and TRBJ2-3, with a possible D match to TRBD2 (7 bases). Germline CDR1 and CDR2: SGHAT and FQNNGV. CDR3 length: 16 amino acids.

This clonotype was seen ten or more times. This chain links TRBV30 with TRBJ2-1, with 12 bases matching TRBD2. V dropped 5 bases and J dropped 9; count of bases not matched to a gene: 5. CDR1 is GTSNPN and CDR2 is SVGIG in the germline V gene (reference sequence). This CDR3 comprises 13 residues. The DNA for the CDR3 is TGTGCCTGGGCTAGCGGGGGGGCCTTTGAGCAGTTCTTC. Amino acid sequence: CAWASGGAFEQFF.

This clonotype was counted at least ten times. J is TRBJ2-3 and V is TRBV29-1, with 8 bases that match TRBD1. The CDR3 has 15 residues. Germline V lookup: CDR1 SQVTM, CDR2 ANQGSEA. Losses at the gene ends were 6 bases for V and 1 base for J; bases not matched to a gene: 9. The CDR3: CSVCYPGQGTDTQYF. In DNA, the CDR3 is TGCAGCGTGTGCTATCCGGGACAGGGCACAGATACGCAGTATTTT.

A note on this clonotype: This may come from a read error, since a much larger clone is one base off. CDR3 protein: CASNMFSGKRSYTEAFF. The CDR3 coding sequence is TGTGCCAGTAATATGTTTTCGGGCAAACGCTCATACACTGAAGCTTTCTTT. The chain recombines TRBV19 with TRBJ1-1; D remains unclear. V was clipped by 7 bases and J by 3 bases, with 24 bases between them. The CDR3 contains 17 residues. Germline lookup yields CDR1 LNHDA and CDR2 SQIVND (reference sequence).

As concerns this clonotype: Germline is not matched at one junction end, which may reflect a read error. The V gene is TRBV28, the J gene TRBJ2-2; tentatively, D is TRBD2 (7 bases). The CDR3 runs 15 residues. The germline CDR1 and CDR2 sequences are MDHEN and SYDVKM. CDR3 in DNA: TGTACCAGCAGTTTTCGGGGGGCGGGCACCGGGGAGCTGTTTTTT. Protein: CTSSFRGAGTGELFF.

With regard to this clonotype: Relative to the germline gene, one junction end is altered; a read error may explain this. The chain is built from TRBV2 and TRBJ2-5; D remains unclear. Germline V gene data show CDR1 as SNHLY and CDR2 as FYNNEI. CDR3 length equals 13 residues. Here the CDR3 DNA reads TGTGCCAGCGGTGATCTGGGCCAAGAGACCCAGTACTTC. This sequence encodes CASGDLGQETQYF. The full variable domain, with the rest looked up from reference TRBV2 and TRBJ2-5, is EPEVTQTPSHQVTQMGQEVILRCVPISNHLYFYWYRQILGQKVEFLVSFYNNEISEKSEIFDDQFSVERPDGSNFTLKIRSTKLEDSAMYFCASGDLGQETQYFGPGTRLLVL.

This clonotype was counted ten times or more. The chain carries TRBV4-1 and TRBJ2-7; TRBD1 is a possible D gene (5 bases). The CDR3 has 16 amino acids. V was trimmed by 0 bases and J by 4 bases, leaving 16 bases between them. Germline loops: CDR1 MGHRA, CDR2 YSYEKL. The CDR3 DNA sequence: TGCGCCAGCAGCCAAGATGAGGCAGGTGCAGGGTACGAGCAGTACTTC. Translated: CASSQDEAGAGYEQYF.

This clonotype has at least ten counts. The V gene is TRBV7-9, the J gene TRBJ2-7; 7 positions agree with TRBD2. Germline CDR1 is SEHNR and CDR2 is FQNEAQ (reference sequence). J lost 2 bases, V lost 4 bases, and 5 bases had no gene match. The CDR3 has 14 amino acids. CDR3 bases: TGTGCCAGCAGCTCCCGGGGGGATGCCTACGAGCAGTACTTC. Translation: CASSSRGDAYEQYF.

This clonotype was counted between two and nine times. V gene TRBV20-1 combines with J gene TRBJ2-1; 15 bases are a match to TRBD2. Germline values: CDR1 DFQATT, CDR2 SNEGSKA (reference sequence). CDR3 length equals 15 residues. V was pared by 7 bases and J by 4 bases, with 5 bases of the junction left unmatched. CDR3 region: CSGGTSGRRYNEQFF. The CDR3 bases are TGCAGTGGTGGGACTAGCGGGAGGCGGTACAATGAGCAGTTCTTC.

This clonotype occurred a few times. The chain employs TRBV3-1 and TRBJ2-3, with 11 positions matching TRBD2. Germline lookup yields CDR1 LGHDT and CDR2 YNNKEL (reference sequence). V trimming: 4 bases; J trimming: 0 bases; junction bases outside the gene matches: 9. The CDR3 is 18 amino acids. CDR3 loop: CASSRLLAGEISTDTQYF. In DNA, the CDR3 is TGTGCCAGCAGCCGGTTACTAGCGGGGGAAATCAGCACAGATACGCAGTATTTT.

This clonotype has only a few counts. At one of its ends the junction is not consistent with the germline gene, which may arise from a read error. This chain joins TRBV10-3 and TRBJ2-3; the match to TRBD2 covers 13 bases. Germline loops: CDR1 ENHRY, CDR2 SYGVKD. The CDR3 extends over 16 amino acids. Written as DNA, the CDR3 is TGTGCCATCAATAGGGGACTAGCGGGGAGCACAGGTACGCAGTATTTT. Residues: CAINRGLAGSTGTQYF.

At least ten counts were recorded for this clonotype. The CDR3 spells CASRSPYGYTF. The CDR3 region has the DNA TGTGCCAGTAGGTCTCCCTATGGCTACACCTTC. The genes are TRBV19 and TRBJ1-2; D unresolved. V shed 6 bases and J shed 4 bases, with 6 bases lying between them. Per germline, CDR1 LNHDA and CDR2 SQIVND (reference sequence). CDR3 length equals 11 residues. Using reference TRBV19 and TRBJ1-2 for the parts outside the CDR3, the full variable domain is DGGITQSPKYLFRKEGQNVTLSCEQNLNHDAMYWYRQDPGQGLRLIYYSQIVNDFQKGDIAEGYSVSREKKESFPLTVTSAQKNPTAFYLCASRSPYGYTFGSGTRLTVV.

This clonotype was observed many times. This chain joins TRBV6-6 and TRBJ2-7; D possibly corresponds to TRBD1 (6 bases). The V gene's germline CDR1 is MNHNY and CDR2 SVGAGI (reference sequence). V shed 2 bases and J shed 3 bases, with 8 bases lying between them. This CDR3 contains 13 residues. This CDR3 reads CASSYEGVYEQYF. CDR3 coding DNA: TGTGCCAGCAGTTACGAGGGGGTCTACGAGCAGTACTTC.

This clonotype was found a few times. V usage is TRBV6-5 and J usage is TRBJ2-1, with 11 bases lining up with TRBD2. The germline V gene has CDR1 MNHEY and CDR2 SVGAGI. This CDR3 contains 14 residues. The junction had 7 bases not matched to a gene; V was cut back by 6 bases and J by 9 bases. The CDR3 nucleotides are TGTGCCAGCAGATACACTAGCGGGAGTAGTGAGCAGTTCTTC. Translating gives CASRYTSGSSEQFF.

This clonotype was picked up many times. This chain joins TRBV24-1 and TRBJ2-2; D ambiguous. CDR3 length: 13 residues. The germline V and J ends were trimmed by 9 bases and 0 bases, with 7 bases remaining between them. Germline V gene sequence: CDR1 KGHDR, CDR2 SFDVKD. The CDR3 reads CATEYANTGELFF. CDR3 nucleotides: TGTGCCACCGAGTACGCGAACACCGGGGAGCTGTTTTTT.

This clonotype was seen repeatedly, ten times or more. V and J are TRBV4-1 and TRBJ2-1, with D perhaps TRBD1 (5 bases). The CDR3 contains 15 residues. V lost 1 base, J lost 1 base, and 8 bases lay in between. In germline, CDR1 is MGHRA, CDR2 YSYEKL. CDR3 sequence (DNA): TGCGCCAGCAGCCAAGTGCAGGGTTCCTACAATGAGCAGTTCTTC. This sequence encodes CASSQVQGSYNEQFF.

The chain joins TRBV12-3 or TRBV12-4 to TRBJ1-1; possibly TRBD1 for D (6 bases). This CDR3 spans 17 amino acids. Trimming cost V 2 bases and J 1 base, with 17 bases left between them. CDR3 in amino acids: CASSLSGGRQTNTEAFF. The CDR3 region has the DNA TGTGCCAGCAGTTTATCGGGGGGCCGGCAAACGAACACTGAAGCTTTCTTT.

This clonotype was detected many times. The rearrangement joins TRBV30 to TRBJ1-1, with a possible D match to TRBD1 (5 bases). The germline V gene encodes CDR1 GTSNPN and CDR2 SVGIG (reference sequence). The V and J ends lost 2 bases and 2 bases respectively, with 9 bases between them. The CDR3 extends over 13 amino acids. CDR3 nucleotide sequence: TGTGCCTGGAGTCCCACAGGTAACACTGAAGCTTTCTTT. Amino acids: CAWSPTGNTEAFF.

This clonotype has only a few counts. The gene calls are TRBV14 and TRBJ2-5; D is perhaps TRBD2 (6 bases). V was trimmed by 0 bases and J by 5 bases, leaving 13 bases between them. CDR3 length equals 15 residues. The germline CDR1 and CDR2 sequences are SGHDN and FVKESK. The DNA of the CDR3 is TGTGCCAGCAGCCAAGAGTGGGGGGAATGGGAGACCCAGTACTTC. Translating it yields CASSQEWGEWETQYF.

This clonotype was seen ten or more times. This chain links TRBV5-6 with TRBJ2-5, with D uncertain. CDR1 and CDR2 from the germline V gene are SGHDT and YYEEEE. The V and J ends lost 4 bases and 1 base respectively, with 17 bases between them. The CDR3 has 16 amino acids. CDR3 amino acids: CASSPSSSDPQETQYF. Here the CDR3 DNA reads TGTGCCAGCAGCCCCTCGTCCAGCGATCCCCAAGAGACCCAGTACTTC.

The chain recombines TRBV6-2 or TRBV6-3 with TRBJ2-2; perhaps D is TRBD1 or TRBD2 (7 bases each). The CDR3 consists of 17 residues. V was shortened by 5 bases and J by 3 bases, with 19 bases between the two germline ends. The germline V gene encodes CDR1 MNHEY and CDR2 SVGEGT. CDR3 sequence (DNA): TGTGCCAGCAGTCCCCCGGGGAGGGGGCCGTACACCGGGGAGCTGTTTTTT. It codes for CASSPPGRGPYTGELFF.

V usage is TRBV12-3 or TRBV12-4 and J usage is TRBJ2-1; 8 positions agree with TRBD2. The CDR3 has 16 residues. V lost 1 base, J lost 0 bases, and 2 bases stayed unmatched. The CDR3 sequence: CASSLEGTSSYNEQFF. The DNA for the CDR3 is TGTGCCAGCAGTTTAGAAGGGACTAGCTCCTACAATGAGCAGTTCTTC.

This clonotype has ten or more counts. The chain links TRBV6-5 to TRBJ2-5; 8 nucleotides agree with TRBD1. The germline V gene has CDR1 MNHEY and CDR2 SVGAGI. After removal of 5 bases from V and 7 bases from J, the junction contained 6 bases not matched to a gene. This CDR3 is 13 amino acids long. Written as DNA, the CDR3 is TGTGCCAGCAGTGCAGGGGGCAGCGGGACCCAGTACTTC. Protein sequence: CASSAGGSGTQYF.

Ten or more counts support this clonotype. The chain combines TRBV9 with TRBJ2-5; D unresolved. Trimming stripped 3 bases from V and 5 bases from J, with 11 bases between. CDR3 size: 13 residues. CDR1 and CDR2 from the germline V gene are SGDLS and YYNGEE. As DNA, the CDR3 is TGTGCCAGCAGCGGCTATACCGCGGAGACCCAGTACTTC. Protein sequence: CASSGYTAETQYF.

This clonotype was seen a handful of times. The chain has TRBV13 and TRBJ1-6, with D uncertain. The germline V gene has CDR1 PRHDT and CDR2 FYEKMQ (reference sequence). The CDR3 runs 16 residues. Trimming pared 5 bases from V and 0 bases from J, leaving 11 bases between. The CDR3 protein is CASSPKGSSYNSPLHF. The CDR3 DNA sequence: TGTGCCAGCAGCCCAAAGGGCAGCTCCTATAATTCACCCCTCCACTTT.

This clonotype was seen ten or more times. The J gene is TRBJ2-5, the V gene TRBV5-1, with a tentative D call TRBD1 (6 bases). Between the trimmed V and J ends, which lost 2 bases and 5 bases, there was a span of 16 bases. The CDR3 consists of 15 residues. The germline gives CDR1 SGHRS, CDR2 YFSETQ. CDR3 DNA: TGCGCCAGCAGCTTTACTTCCGGCAGGGGTGAGACCCAGTACTTC. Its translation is CASSFTSGRGETQYF. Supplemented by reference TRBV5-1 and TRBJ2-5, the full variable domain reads KAGVTQTPRYLIKTRGQQVTLSCSPISGHRSVSWYQQTPGQGLQFLFEYFSETQRNKGNFPGRFSGRQFSNSRSEMNVSTLELGDSALYLCASSFTSGRGETQYFGPGTRLLVL.